This T cell receptor beta chain was recovered during a study of T cells in Graves' hyperthyroidism and ophthalmopathy (dated by TCRdb to 2018 to 2020). Broadly, across the study: Peripheral blood samples were taken at the time of initial diagnosis, prior to any treatment. Prospective prediction of ophthalmopathy was tested in an independent validation cohort consisting of 18 to 20 hyperthyroidism patients and about 17 patients who later progressed to ophthalmopathy. Once sampling was done, hyperthyroidism patients were given methimazole at a starting dose of 30 mg daily, whereas ophthalmopathy patients were given high-dose intravenous methylprednisolone. Thyroid tissue and blood T-cell repertoires from more than 5 Graves' hyperthyroidism patients were also compared in the study. TCR V-J signatures able to tell the groups apart were searched for in a discovery cohort of around 95 patients, of whom around 43 had Graves' ophthalmopathy and 57 had stable Graves' hyperthyroidism. For training and testing, the 80 to 100 patients in the discovery cohort were randomly divided in a 7:3 ratio. The paper reports TCR Vbeta CDR3 sequencing of 135 peripheral blood samples: over 40 ophthalmopathy, 70 to 85 hyperthyroidism and 17 progressor patients. The investigation overall reported the following: In validation, the model predicted progression to ophthalmopathy a median of about 6.8 months before onset, with over 55% sensitivity and roughly 72% specificity. No statistical method was used to set the sample size in advance, and investigators knew the group allocation. Most expanded thyroid clonotypes (frequency above 0.001) were also detected in blood, a finding suggesting that blood repertoires may reflect thyroid immune responses. Ophthalmopathy was separated from stable hyperthyroidism by a 13 V-J signature model, with approximately 86% sensitivity and 81% to 82% specificity obtained in cross-validation and 80%/75% obtained in testing.

This clonotype occurred many times. Its target antigen remains unknown. The sample holds no much larger clone one base away, and base qualities are not on file. Amplification of TCR beta CDR3 regions was carried out from RNA transcripts. A first-round RT-PCR of the TCR CDR3 used the HTBI primer set with the Qiagen OneStep RT-PCR kit. The libraries were constructed in a second round of multiplex PCR and then size-selected and purified. The libraries were sequenced on an Illumina HiSeq2000 using paired-end 100 bp reads. The authors' analysis ran thus. SOAPnuke was used to process the raw data, removing reads that contained adapters or uncalled bases, had a mean Phred below 15, or lacked an exact match to the constant primer or identifier. COPE v1.2.5 was used to merge high-quality paired reads, and clonotypes were defined as unique nucleotide sequences. MiTCR v1.1 was used to align the clonotypes against IMGT TRBV, TRBD and TRBJ reference segments. Analysis was restricted to V-J combinations with a frequency above 0.0001, which covered 98% to 99.2% of repertoires. The TCS score was defined as F50 (clonal expansion) divided by E x V (chaos), with BLOSUM62-based TCRdist calculated between CDR3 peptides within each V-J. Welch's t-statistics and random forest reduced approximately 520 V-J features to some 14, which were used in a naive Bayes classifier (R e1071). Thyroid-blood repertoire similarity was quantified with the Morisita-Horn index. TCRdb reworked the public reads: Q25 trimming with fastp, MiXCR clone assembly, productive beta chains retained. For every CDR3 protein sequence, its rows merge into one entry that carries the most common genes and DNA. The V and J calls here are based on TCRdb, not the publication. Present in this sample are around 610,000 distinct CDR3 sequences, approximately 14% of which were seen just once. The ten largest clones represent over 3.5% of the sample.

Moderately to severely active disease, a Clinical Activity Score of at least 3, a NOSPECS grade of at least 4, and a duration under 3 months were present in ophthalmopathy patients. The study excluded patients with uncontrolled infections, other autoimmune diseases, pregnancy or lactation. Diagnoses were established on the basis of clinical symptoms, serum thyroxine and TRAb, thyroid ultrasound, and orbital computed tomography. PBMCs were separated from over 9 ml of fresh peripheral blood using Ficoll-Paque density gradient centrifugation. Total RNA was extracted using Trizol reagent, and RNA quality was assessed on an Agilent 2100 Bioanalyzer. The sequenced sample consisted of blood. The clonotype originates from a woman aged 35 to 49 with Graves' ophthalmopathy.

The CDR3 reads as follows: CATKQGQGGYEQYF. In nucleotide form, the sequence is TGTGCCACCAAACAAGGACAGGGGGGCTACGAGCAGTACTTC. This receptor chain uses TRBV15 and TRBJ2-7, and 10 junctional nucleotides match TRBD1. From the cysteine through the phenylalanine, the CDR3 covers 14 amino acids. The entry retains the CDR3 DNA only, 42 bases that are in frame from base 1. The germline V gene (reference sequence) supplies CDR1 LNHNV and CDR2 YYDKDF. At the junction V is shortened by 7 bases and J by 3 bases; bases outside the gene matches: 6.